This T cell receptor beta chain was found in a study of cytomegalovirus exposure and HLA in healthy donors. Study conclusions and caveats: Most subjects had HLA-A and HLA-B alleles reportedly predicted accurately by TCR beta sequences.

The V and J ends lost 6 bases and 5 bases, in that order; junction bases with no gene match: 15. The CDR3 has 18 residues. Germline CDR1 LGHNA, CDR2 YSLEER. The PCR ran on 60 Vbeta and 13 Jbeta primers. Generated by immunoSEQ multiplex PCR, the TCRdb table keeps only in-frame clones and is missing some. The top ten clones hold 4.1% of a sample with fewer than 110,000 clones, under 85% of them seen once. Points on this clone: Its cognate antigen is unknown.

This chain links TRBV4-3 with TRBJ2-1; 11 bases line up with TRBD2. Sequenced sample: PBMCs. This TCR was sampled from a man between 35 and 55 years old in good health and CMV-seronegative. The CDR3 sequence is CASRQTLAGAVLDNEQFF. The CDR3 DNA reads as TGCGCCAGCAGGCAAACACTAGCGGGGGCAGTTCTGGACAATGAGCAGTTCTTC.